These T cell receptor beta chains were read from a single sample in a study of T cells after yellow fever vaccination. TCRdb analysed the 5' RACE reads with MiXCR anew, one entry per CDR3 protein. In the table there are roughly 340,000 distinct CDR3 sequences, roughly 9.4% of which are singletons. This specimen consisted of PBMCs, obtained on the day of the first yellow fever vaccination. Every receptor here comes from a man aged 18-30 years who received the YFV17D yellow fever vaccine. Both conserved end residues are part of each CDR3. The D gene is left open where the match is weak. Some rows mark clone size as missing; the rest say once, few, many or name a class of expanded clone.

TRBJ2-5 few NA TRBV3-1 TGTGCCAGCAGCCAAGATCGGGGGCGGGGGCGAGAGACCCAGTACTTC CASSQDRGRGRETQYF
TRBJ1-2 NA TRBD1 TRBV5-6 TGTGCCAGCAGTTTCGCTAACAGGGGCCAAATCTATGGCTACACCTTC CASSFANRGQIYGYTF
TRBJ2-3 few NA TRBV24-1 TGTGCCACCAGTGATGGGTACACAGATACGCAGTATTTT CATSDGYTDTQYF
TRBJ2-4 NA TRBD1 TRBV11-2 TGTGCCAGCAGCTTTCGGACAGGACCCAAAAACATTCAGTACTTC CASSFRTGPKNIQYF
TRBJ2-4 NA NA TRBV19 TGTGCCAGTAGTATGGATAGGAACATTCAGTACTTC CASSMDRNIQYF
TRBJ1-6 few NA TRBV20-1 TGCAGTGCCAGAGTAGGGAGCTCCTATAATTCACCCCTCCACTTT CSARVGSSYNSPLHF
TRBJ2-6 NA NA TRBV4-3 TGCGCCAGCAGCCAAGAGATTTACTCTGGGGCCAACGTCCTGACTTTC CASSQEIYSGANVLTF
TRBJ2-3 few NA TRBV19 TGTGCCAGTAGTATGGTCCGGACAGATACGCAGTATTTT CASSMVRTDTQYF
TRBJ2-1 few TRBD2 TRBV6-2/TRBV6-3 TGTGCCAGCCAATTGGCTAGCGGAAACAATGAGCAGTTCTTC CASQLASGNNEQFF
TRBJ1-6 many NA TRBV12-3/TRBV12-4 TGTGCCAGCAGTTTATTGGGGGACGGTTCACCCCTCCACTTT CASSLLGDGSPLHF
TRBJ2-2 NA NA TRBV7-9 TGTGCCAGCAGTAAAGAAGAACCCGGGGAGCTGTTTTTT CASSKEEPGELFF
TRBJ2-1 NA NA TRBV5-1 TGCGCCAGCAGCTTGGTAGTCACCCTCTCCTACAATGAGCAGTTCTTC CASSLVVTLSYNEQFF
TRBJ1-5 NA NA TRBV11-2 TGTGCCAGCAGCTTAGATGTCAATCAGCCCCAGCATTTT CASSLDVNQPQHF
TRBJ1-3 few NA TRBV7-2 TGTGCCACAGGGCGGTCTGGAAACACCATATATTTT CATGRSGNTIYF
TRBJ1-4 many NA TRBV15 TGTGCCACCAGCAGCCATGGGGGTACAGGGGAAAAACTGTTTTTT CATSSHGGTGEKLFF
TRBJ2-5 NA NA TRBV5-4 TGTGCCAGCAGCGATTGGGGGCAAGGGACCCAGTACTTC CASSDWGQGTQYF
TRBJ2-6 NA NA TRBV4-2 TGTGCCAGCAGCCAAGGGTCGGTGACGGGACCCTCTGGGGCCAACGTCCTGACTTTC CASSQGSVTGPSGANVLTF
TRBJ1-6 few NA TRBV4-3 TGCGCCAGCAGCGCCCGAGGGGAATCCTATAATTCACCCCTCCACTTT CASSARGESYNSPLHF
TRBJ2-7 NA NA TRBV9 TGTGCCAGCAGCCCCAGCCGGGCGGGGGCTACCTACGAGCAGTACTTC CASSPSRAGATYEQYF
TRBJ2-3 few NA TRBV29-1 TGCAGCGCCCGAATAGGGACACCCACAGATACGCAGTATTTT CSARIGTPTDTQYF
TRBJ2-1 NA NA TRBV5-1 TGCGCCAGCAGCTTGACCCCCTCTATAAGCTCCTACAATGAGCAGTTCTTC CASSLTPSISSYNEQFF
TRBJ1-2 many NA TRBV20-1 TGCAGTGCTAGAGATCCGTTGAGTGGCTATGGCTACACCTTC CSARDPLSGYGYTF
TRBJ1-1 few TRBD1 TRBV20-1 TGCAGTGCTAGAGACCCGACAGGGGCATGGAGGACTGAAGCTTTCTTT CSARDPTGAWRTEAFF
TRBJ2-4 many NA TRBV20-1 TGCAGTGCTAGAGACCTTTTGGGGGCTGGAAACATTCAGTACTTC CSARDLLGAGNIQYF
TRBJ2-4 few TRBD2 TRBV12-3/TRBV12-4 TGTGCCAGCAGTTTAATAGCGGGGGCTTACATTCAGTACTTC CASSLIAGAYIQYF
TRBJ1-5 NA NA TRBV7-8 TGTGCCAGCAGCGGGCAGCGACAGCGCAATCAGCCCCAGCATTTT CASSGQRQRNQPQHF
TRBJ2-5 NA NA TRBV7-9 TGTGCCAGCAGCTACAGGGTACAAGAGACCCAGTACTTC CASSYRVQETQYF
TRBJ1-3 NA NA TRBV12-5 TGTGCTACCGGGAACCGAAACACCATATATTTT CATGNRNTIYF
TRBJ2-3 few NA TRBV11-2 TGTGCCAGCAGCTTAGTCAGACCCTTCCGCCCAGATACGCAGTATTTT CASSLVRPFRPDTQYF
TRBJ1-4 NA NA TRBV12-3/TRBV12-4 TGTGCCAGCAGTTTTCGTGAAAAACTGTTTTTT CASSFREKLFF
TRBJ2-2 few NA TRBV5-4 TGTGCCAGCAGCAATAAAAGGACGGCGAGCACCGGGGAGCTGTTTTTT CASSNKRTASTGELFF
TRBJ1-1 many NA TRBV4-1 TGCGCCAGCGGGGACTTTCGAAGCGCTGAAGCTTTCTTT CASGDFRSAEAFF
TRBJ1-1 NA TRBD1 TRBV11-2 TGTGCCAGCAGCTTCAGGGGGACAGGGAACATTGAAGCTTTCTTT CASSFRGTGNIEAFF
TRBJ1-5 NA NA TRBV5-4 TGTGCCAGCAGCTCCGGCCTGGCCAGGGAAGGCAATCAGCCCCAGCATTTT CASSSGLAREGNQPQHF
TRBJ1-6 NA TRBD1 TRBV4-1 TGCGCCAGCAGCCAACCGGGACAGGGACGTAATTCACCCCTCCACTTT CASSQPGQGRNSPLHF
TRBJ2-2 many NA TRBV6-2/TRBV6-3 TGTGCCAGCAGTTATCGGCCCGGGAACACCGGGGAGCTGTTTTTT CASSYRPGNTGELFF
TRBJ2-2 NA NA TRBV3-1 TGTGCCAGCAGCCAACGACTCAGGGGTTTTAACACCGGGGAGCTGTTTTTT CASSQRLRGFNTGELFF
TRBJ2-1 few NA TRBV2 TGTGCCAGCAGACCACCGGACAGCAATGAGCAGTTCTTC CASRPPDSNEQFF
TRBJ1-6 NA NA TRBV5-1 TGCGCCAGCAGCGTAGGAGGGCGGGATTCACCCCTCCACTTT CASSVGGRDSPLHF
TRBJ2-7 many NA TRBV12-3/TRBV12-4 TGTGCCAGCAGTTCAACTAGCCGGAGGCCCCACGAGCAGTACTTC CASSSTSRRPHEQYF
TRBJ2-1 NA TRBD2 TRBV5-1 TGCGCCAGCAGCGAGGGAGCGGGGGCAGTTGAGCAGTTCTTC CASSEGAGAVEQFF